These T cell receptor beta chains were read from a single sample in a study of T cell clones after liver transplantation. Assay used: immunoSEQ multiplex PCR; TCRdb lists only in-frame clones, some missing. The data show under 85,000 clones, about four fifths seen once. This specimen was CD4+ T cells from blood, taken 12 months after liver transplant. These receptors were taken from a human patient who received a liver transplant. Some T cells here may be from the graft donor. Each CDR3 is given with its conserved first and last residue. D genes are given only for firm matches. Clone size is given for some rows only: seen once, a few or many times, or a class if the clone is expanded.

V,D,length,J,size,DNA,CDR3
TRBV10-1,.,14,TRBJ2-3,.,TGCGCCAGCAGTGATGGGACTAGCACAGATACGCAGTATTTT,CASSDGTSTDTQYF
TRBV19,.,15,TRBJ1-2,.,TGTGCCAGTAGCCTGCACGACAGACCAGGCTATGGCTACACCTTC,CASSLHDRPGYGYTF
TRBV2,.,14,TRBJ1-5,once,TGTGCCAGCAACTCCCTTTCGAGCAATCAGCCCCAGCATTTT,CASNSLSSNQPQHF
TRBV11-2,.,15,TRBJ2-1,few,TGTGCCAGCAGCCGGGAGTCGGGCTCCTACAATGAGCAGTTCTTC,CASSRESGSYNEQFF
TRBV5-1,.,15,TRBJ1-1,once,TGCGCCAGCAGCTCGGGCTTTGGAGAAAACACTGAAGCTTTCTTT,CASSSGFGENTEAFF
TRBV21-1,.,16,TRBJ2-1,.,TGTGCCAGCAGCATGATAGCGGGAGGACACTACAATGAGCAGTTCTTC,CASSMIAGGHYNEQFF
TRBV28,TRBD2,16,TRBJ2-1,.,TGTGCCAGCAGATCGTCTGTTAGCGGGAGGGTTAATGAGCAGTTCTTC,CASRSSVSGRVNEQFF
TRBV10-3,.,15,TRBJ1-4,once,TGTGCCATCAGTGAGTCGGGGGAACCATATGAAAAACTGTTTTTT,CAISESGEPYEKLFF
TRBV4-3,.,14,TRBJ2-3,.,TGCGCCAGCAGCCAAGATCGGACCACAGATACGCAGTATTTT,CASSQDRTTDTQYF
TRBV5-4,.,15,TRBJ2-1,.,TGTGCCAGCAGCCCGGGGGGGGCAGGGGGCTGGGAGCAGTTCTTC,CASSPGGAGGWEQFF
TRBV6-5,.,13,TRBJ2-1,.,TGTGCCAGCAGGACGGGGAGGGGGAATGAGCAGTTCTTC,CASRTGRGNEQFF
TRBV10-3,.,13,TRBJ1-4,.,TGTGCCATCAGTGTCGGGGTTAATGAAAAACTGTTTTTT,CAISVGVNEKLFF
TRBV28,.,14,TRBJ2-7,.,TGTGCCAGCAGTTTATTCCTAGCTGAGGAAGAGCAGTACTTC,CASSLFLAEEEQYF
TRBV2,.,15,TRBJ1-4,.,TGTGCCAGCAGTACACAACAGAAAACTAATGAAAAACTGTTTTTT,CASSTQQKTNEKLFF
TRBV6-6,.,12,TRBJ2-3,once,TGTGCCAGCAGTTACTCGAAGGATACGCAGTATTTT,CASSYSKDTQYF
TRBV9,TRBD2,14,TRBJ2-7,.,TGTGCCAGCAGCGCCGGGACTAGCGCGGGCGAGCAGTACTTC,CASSAGTSAGEQYF
TRBV5-1,TRBD2,16,TRBJ2-2,.,TGCGCCAGCAGCTTGAAAACGGGAGGTCTCACCGGGGAGCTGTTTTTT,CASSLKTGGLTGELFF
TRBV5-4,.,14,TRBJ2-5,.,TGTGCCAGCAGCACCCAACAGGGAGGAGAGACCCAGTACTTC,CASSTQQGGETQYF
TRBV7-2,TRBD1,14,TRBJ1-5,few,TGTGCCTGTCGCCGGACAGGGGACAATCAGCCCCAGCATTTT,CACRRTGDNQPQHF
TRBV5-1,.,14,TRBJ1-2,.,TGCGCCAGCAGCTTGGGGATAGATAACTATGGCTACACCTTC,CASSLGIDNYGYTF
TRBV6-6,TRBD2,16,TRBJ2-5,once,TGTGCCAGCAGTTATCAGACTAGCGGGTACCAAGAGACCCAGTACTTC,CASSYQTSGYQETQYF
TRBV28,TRBD2,14,TRBJ2-7,.,TGTGCCAGCAACTATGCTAGCGGGATGCCACAGCAGTACTTC,CASNYASGMPQQYF
TRBV7-2,.,13,TRBJ1-1,.,TGTGCCAGCAGCTTCAAAATGGGCACTGAAGCTTTCTTT,CASSFKMGTEAFF
TRBV29-1,.,14,TRBJ2-7,once,TGCAGCGTTGTAAGCTGGGCCGGGTCCAGCGAGCAGTACTTC,CSVVSWAGSSEQYF
TRBV7-2,TRBD1,14,TRBJ2-5,.,TGTGCCAGCAGCCCAGGAGGCAGGGGGGAGACCCAGTACTTC,CASSPGGRGETQYF
TRBV7-8,TRBD2,16,TRBJ2-7,.,TGTGCCAGCAGCTTACAACCGGCTAGCGGGAGTGGCGAGCAGTACTTC,CASSLQPASGSGEQYF
TRBV28,TRBD2,19,TRBJ2-1,.,TGTGCCAGCAGTCAAATGGGACTAGCGCTAACAAAATCCTACAATGAGCAGTTCTTC,CASSQMGLALTKSYNEQFF
TRBV11-2,.,12,TRBJ1-5,once,TGTGCCAGCAGCTCTGGGAATCAGCCCCAGCATTTT,CASSSGNQPQHF
TRBV5-4,TRBD2,15,TRBJ2-1,.,TGTGCCAGCAGCTTTAGCGGGGGTTCCTACAATGAGCAGTTCTTC,CASSFSGGSYNEQFF
TRBV27,.,13,TRBJ2-2,once,TGTGCCAGCAGTTTTCAGGAGGCCGGGGAGCTGTTTTTT,CASSFQEAGELFF
TRBV2,.,13,TRBJ1-1,.,TGTGCCAGCAGTGGTGGACATAACACTGAAGCTTTCTTT,CASSGGHNTEAFF
TRBV2,.,14,TRBJ2-7,.,TGTGCCAGCAGTGAAACTCTAGCCGGCAACGAGCAGTACTTC,CASSETLAGNEQYF
TRBV5-8,.,13,TRBJ2-7,.,TGTGCCAGCAGCCCTCGAGGGACCGGAGAGCAGTACTTC,CASSPRGTGEQYF
TRBV10-3,.,15,TRBJ2-3,.,TGTGCCATCAGTGAACTAGCAGCTAGCACAGATACGCAGTATTTT,CAISELAASTDTQYF
TRBV2,TRBD2,14,TRBJ2-5,once,TGTGCCAGCAGTGATAGCGGGAGAGTAGAGACCCAGTACTTC,CASSDSGRVETQYF
TRBV28,.,15,TRBJ2-3,few,TGTGCCAGCAGTTTGGGGGGGGCGTCCAGAGATACGCAGTATTTT,CASSLGGASRDTQYF
TRBV5-1,.,16,TRBJ2-7,.,TGCGCCAGCAGCTTGGCCGGAAGTGGGTTTGGGTACGAGCAGTACTTC,CASSLAGSGFGYEQYF
TRBV4-1,TRBD2,17,TRBJ2-5,.,TGCGCCAGCAGCCAAGGTATAGCGGGAGGGTACCAAGAGACCCAGTACTTC,CASSQGIAGGYQETQYF
TRBV7-6,TRBD2,15,TRBJ2-1,once,TGTGCCAGCAGCCTGGGACTAGCGCCAGCTTCTGAGCAGTTCTTC,CASSLGLAPASEQFF
TRBV18,.,11,TRBJ1-1,.,TGTGCCAGCTCACCGGGGGCTGAAGCTTTCTTT,CASSPGAEAFF
TRBV19,TRBD1,13,TRBJ1-2,once,TGTGCCAGTAGGATTGACAGGGAGACGAACTACACCTTC,CASRIDRETNYTF
TRBV25-1,TRBD1,15,TRBJ1-1,few,TGTGCCAGCAGAATGGCCAGGGGGCTTAACACTGAAGCTTTCTTT,CASRMARGLNTEAFF
TRBV5-1,TRBD2,15,TRBJ2-1,.,TGCGCCAGCAGCTCCACGGGGGGAAGCGTCAATGAGCAGTTCTTC,CASSSTGGSVNEQFF
TRBV5-1,TRBD2,16,TRBJ2-3,.,TGCGCCAGCAAGACGGGGCGGACTAGCGGCACAGATACGCAGTATTTT,CASKTGRTSGTDTQYF
TRBV28,TRBD1,17,TRBJ2-5,.,TGTGCCAGCAGTTTATGGGAGACAGGGTATAGCATGGAGACCCAGTACTTC,CASSLWETGYSMETQYF
TRBV2,TRBD1,13,TRBJ1-2,.,TGTGCCAGCTCGGACAGGGTGGCCTATGGCTACACCTTC,CASSDRVAYGYTF